Presented here are 9 T cell receptor beta chains from one specimen sequenced in a study of cytomegalovirus exposure and HLA in healthy donors. Use of 60 Vbeta and 13 Jbeta primers characterized the PCR. TCRdb's table, derived via immunoSEQ multiplex PCR, lists solely in-frame clones and lacks some. This table holds some 150,000 clones, about 79% found once. The sequenced material came from PBMCs. The receptor set was obtained from a male donor in good health and CMV-seronegative.

This chain links TRBV6-5 with TRBJ1-4, with 7 bases identical to TRBD1. CDR3 length equals 16 residues. CDR1 is MNHEY and CDR2 is SVGAGI in the germline V gene. J gave up 2 bases and V 4 bases, and 7 bases lay outside the gene matches. The CDR3 bases are TGTGCCAGCAGTTCTTTGGTACAGGGGACTAATGAAAAACTGTTTTTT. Encoded protein: CASSSLVQGTNEKLFF.

In regard to this clone: One junction end disagrees with the germline gene, perhaps due to a read error. This chain joins TRBV7-9 and TRBJ2-3; TRBD1 matches at 7 bases. The CDR3 runs 17 residues. Germline loops: CDR1 SEHNR, CDR2 FQNEAQ (reference sequence). CDR3 bases: TGTTCCAGCAGCGCCTCACCAAGAGGACCCCCCACAGGGGCGCAGTATTTT. Amino acids: CSSSASPRGPPTGAQYF. The variable domain in full, with the rest retrieved from reference TRBV7-9 and TRBJ2-3, is DTGVSQNPRHKITKRGQNVTFRCDPISEHNRLYWYRQTLGQGPEFLTYFQNEAQLEKSRLLSDRFSAERPKGSFSTLEIQRTEQGDSAMYLCSSSASPRGPPTGAQYFGPGTRLTVL.

The V call is TRBV5-6, the J call TRBJ2-5; possible D gene TRBD2, 5 bases. The CDR3 is made up of 15 amino acids. V lost 0 bases and J 2 bases, leaving 11 bases between the germline ends. CDR1 is SGHDT, CDR2 YYEEEE, per germline. The chain's CDR3 is CASSLVEGTQETQYF. The CDR3 DNA follows: TGTGCCAGCAGCTTGGTCGAGGGTACTCAAGAGACCCAGTACTTC.

DNA of the CDR3: TGTGCCTCCCAGACTAGCGGGAACTCCTACGAGCAGTACTTC. This codes for CASQTSGNSYEQYF. The V and J genes are TRBV2 and TRBJ2-5; 11 nucleotides align to TRBD2. The DNA matches TRBJ2-7 better at its end, which makes the J call doubtful. Germline-derived CDR1 and CDR2 are SNHLY and FYNNEI. This CDR3 is 14 amino acids long.

The chain uses TRBV5-1 and TRBJ2-2, with 7 bases that match TRBD1. Germline V gives CDR1 SGHRS, CDR2 YFSETQ. V dropped 0 bases and J dropped 2; count of bases not matched to a gene: 1. This CDR3 has 15 amino acids. In DNA form, the CDR3 reads TGCGCCAGCAGCTTGGACAGGGGCAACACCGGGGAGCTGTTTTTT. Protein: CASSLDRGNTGELFF.

The rearrangement uses TRBV19 and TRBJ2-3, with a weak D call TRBD1 (6 bases). The CDR3 is made up of 13 amino acids. CDR1 LNHDA and CDR2 SQIVND come from the germline V gene (reference sequence). Deletions cut 7 bases from V and 5 bases from J, with 13 bases between. CDR3: CASTYRAGDTQYF. In nucleotides, the CDR3 is TGTGCCAGTACCTACAGGGCTGGAGATACGCAGTATTTT.

V gene TRBV7-9 combines with J gene TRBJ2-7; TRBD1 aligns across 12 bases. Trimming cost V 2 bases and J 3 bases; bases outside gene matches: 11. This CDR3 has 18 amino acids. In germline, CDR1 is SEHNR, CDR2 FQNEAQ (reference sequence). CDR3 bases: TGTGCCAGCAGCTTAACGGGGGGACAGGGGGCCTTCATCTACGAGCAGTACTTC. As protein: CASSLTGGQGAFIYEQYF.

This clone was seen a handful of times. The chain links TRBV7-6 to TRBJ1-1; 9 bases are shared with TRBD1. V shed 4 bases and J 4 bases; nucleotides not matched to a gene: 1. The length of the CDR3 is 13 residues. From germline, CDR1 is SGHVS and CDR2 FNYEAQ. Here the CDR3 reads CASSWDRATEAFF. CDR3 nucleotide sequence: TGTGCCAGCAGCTGGGACAGGGCCACTGAAGCTTTCTTT.

The chain couples TRBV5-1 to TRBJ2-2; the D gene is possibly TRBD2 (6 bases). Germline lookup yields CDR1 SGHRS and CDR2 YFSETQ. The CDR3 has 15 amino acids. Trimming removed 3 bases from V and 6 bases from J, with 15 bases in between. CDR3: CASSSGLTLAGELFF. For the CDR3, the DNA is TGCGCCAGCAGCTCAGGACTAACTCTCGCCGGGGAGCTGTTTTTT.